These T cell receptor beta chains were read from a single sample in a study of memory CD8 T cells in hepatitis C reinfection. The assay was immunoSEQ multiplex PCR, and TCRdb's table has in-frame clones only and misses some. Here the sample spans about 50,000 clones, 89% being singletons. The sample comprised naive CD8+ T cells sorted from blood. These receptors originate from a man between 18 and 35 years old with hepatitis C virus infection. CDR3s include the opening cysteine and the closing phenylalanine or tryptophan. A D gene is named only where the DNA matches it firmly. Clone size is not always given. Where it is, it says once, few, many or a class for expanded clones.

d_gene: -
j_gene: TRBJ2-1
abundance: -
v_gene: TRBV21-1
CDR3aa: CASSKGTLVYNEQFF
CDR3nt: TGTGCCAGCAGCAAAGGGACTCTAGTCTACAATGAGCAGTTCTTC

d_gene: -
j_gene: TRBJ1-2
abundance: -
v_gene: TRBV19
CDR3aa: CASGWTDTLVGYTF
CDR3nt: TGTGCCAGTGGTTGGACAGATACTTTAGTGGGCTACACCTTC

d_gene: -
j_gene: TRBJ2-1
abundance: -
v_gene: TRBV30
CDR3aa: CAWSGELAVYNEQFF
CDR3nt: TGTGCCTGGAGTGGTGAGTTAGCGGTATACAATGAGCAGTTCTTC

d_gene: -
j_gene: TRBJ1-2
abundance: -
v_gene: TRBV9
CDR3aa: CASSVTGSSGYTF
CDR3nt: TGTGCCAGCAGCGTAACAGGAAGTAGTGGCTACACCTTC

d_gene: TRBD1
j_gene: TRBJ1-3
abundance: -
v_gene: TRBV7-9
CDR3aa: CASSSGTGASGNTIYF
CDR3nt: TGTGCCAGCAGCTCGGGGACAGGCGCCTCTGGAAACACCATATATTTT

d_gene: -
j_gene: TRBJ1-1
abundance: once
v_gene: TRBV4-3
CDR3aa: CASSQGVGANTEAFF
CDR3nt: TGCGCCAGCAGCCAAGGTGTGGGGGCGAACACTGAAGCTTTCTTT

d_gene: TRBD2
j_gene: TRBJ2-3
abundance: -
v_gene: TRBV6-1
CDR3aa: CASSDRTRAGAGTDTQYF
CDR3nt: TGTGCCAGCAGTGATCGGACGAGAGCGGGAGCAGGCACAGATACGCAGTATTTT

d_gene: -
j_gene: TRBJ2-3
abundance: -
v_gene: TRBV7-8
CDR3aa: CASSSWGDTTDTQYF
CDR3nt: TGTGCCAGCAGCTCTTGGGGGGATACCACAGATACGCAGTATTTT

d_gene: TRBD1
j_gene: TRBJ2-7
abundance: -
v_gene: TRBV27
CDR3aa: CASSFGTGYEQYF
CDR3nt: TGTGCCAGCAGTTTCGGGACAGGGTACGAGCAGTACTTC

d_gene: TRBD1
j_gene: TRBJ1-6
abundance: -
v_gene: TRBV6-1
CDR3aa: CASRETGVPLGSPLHF
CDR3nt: TGTGCCAGCAGAGAAACAGGGGTACCTTTGGGTTCACCCCTCCACTTT

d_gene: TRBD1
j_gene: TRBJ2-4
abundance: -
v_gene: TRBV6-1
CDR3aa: CASSEAGTGLIAKNIQYF
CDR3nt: TGTGCCAGCAGTGAAGCGGGGACAGGGCTTATAGCCAAAAACATTCAGTACTTC

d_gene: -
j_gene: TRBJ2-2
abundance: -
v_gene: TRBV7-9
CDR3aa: CASSLEGADTGELFF
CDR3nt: TGTGCCAGCAGCTTAGAAGGGGCTGACACCGGGGAGCTGTTTTTT

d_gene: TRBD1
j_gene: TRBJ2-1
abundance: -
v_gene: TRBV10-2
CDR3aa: CASSQGAWNEQFF
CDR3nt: TGCGCCAGCAGTCAGGGGGCATGGAATGAGCAGTTCTTC

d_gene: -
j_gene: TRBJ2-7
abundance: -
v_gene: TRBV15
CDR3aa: CATSNLLGDEQYF
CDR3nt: TGTGCCACCAGCAACCTACTTGGTGACGAGCAGTACTTC

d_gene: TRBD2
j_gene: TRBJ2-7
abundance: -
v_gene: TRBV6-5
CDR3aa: CASSYSSGSYEQYF
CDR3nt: TGTGCCAGCAGTTACTCTAGCGGGAGTTACGAGCAGTACTTC

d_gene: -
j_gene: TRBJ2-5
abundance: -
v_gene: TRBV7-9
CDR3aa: CASSSVFGAGQYQETQYF
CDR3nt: TGTGCCAGCAGCAGCGTTTTTGGGGCAGGACAGTACCAAGAGACCCAGTACTTC

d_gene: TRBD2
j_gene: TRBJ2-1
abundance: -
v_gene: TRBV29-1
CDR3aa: CSVEPKASGIYNEQFF
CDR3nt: TGCAGCGTTGAACCCAAGGCTAGCGGGATCTACAATGAGCAGTTCTTC

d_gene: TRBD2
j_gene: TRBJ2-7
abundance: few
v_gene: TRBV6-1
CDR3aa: CASSGTSVSYEQYF
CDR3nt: TGTGCCAGCAGTGGGACTAGCGTCTCCTACGAGCAGTACTTC

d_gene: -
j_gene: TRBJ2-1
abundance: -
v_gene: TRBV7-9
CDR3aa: CASSHPGQGRDEQFF
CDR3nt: TGTGCCAGCAGCCATCCGGGGCAGGGGCGAGATGAGCAGTTCTTC

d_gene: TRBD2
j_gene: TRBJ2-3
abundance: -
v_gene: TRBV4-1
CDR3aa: CASSQGTSGGEGDTQYF
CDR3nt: TGCGCCAGCAGCCAAGGGACTAGCGGGGGGGAAGGAGATACGCAGTATTTT

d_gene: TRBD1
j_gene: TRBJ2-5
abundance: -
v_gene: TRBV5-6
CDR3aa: CASSLDPGGQETQYF
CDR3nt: TGTGCCAGCAGCTTGGATCCAGGGGGTCAAGAGACCCAGTACTTC

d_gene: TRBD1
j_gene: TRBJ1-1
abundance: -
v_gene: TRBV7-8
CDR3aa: CASSTWTGGDGNTEAFF
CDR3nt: TGTGCCAGCAGCACCTGGACAGGGGGAGATGGTAACACTGAAGCTTTCTTT

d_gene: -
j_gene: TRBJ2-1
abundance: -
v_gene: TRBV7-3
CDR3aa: CASSVEGTPSYNEQFF
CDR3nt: TGTGCCAGCAGCGTCGAAGGGACACCCTCCTACAATGAGCAGTTCTTC